This section outlines one T cell receptor (beta chain) sequence together with its context. The sample is drawn from a study of T cell changes during pregnancy in multiple sclerosis. Data came from immunoSEQ multiplex PCR; TCRdb stores just in-frame clones and leaves some out. The data hold fewer than 85,000 clones, with 85% to 95% observed a single time. Trimming removed 6 bases from V and 7 bases from J, with 18 bases in between. The CDR3 is 14 residues long. Per the germline V gene, CDR1 is MRHNA and CDR2 is SNTAGT. The V gene is TRBV6-4, the J gene TRBJ1-1, with a possible D match to TRBD1 (5 bases). Source: peripheral blood, taken in the third trimester of pregnancy. The TCR was taken from a female donor in good health, enrolled as a control in a pregnancy study. The CDR3 is CASRDLGRGGEAFF. Here the CDR3 DNA reads TGTGCCAGCAGGGACCTTGGGAGGGGAGGTGAAGCTTTCTTT.